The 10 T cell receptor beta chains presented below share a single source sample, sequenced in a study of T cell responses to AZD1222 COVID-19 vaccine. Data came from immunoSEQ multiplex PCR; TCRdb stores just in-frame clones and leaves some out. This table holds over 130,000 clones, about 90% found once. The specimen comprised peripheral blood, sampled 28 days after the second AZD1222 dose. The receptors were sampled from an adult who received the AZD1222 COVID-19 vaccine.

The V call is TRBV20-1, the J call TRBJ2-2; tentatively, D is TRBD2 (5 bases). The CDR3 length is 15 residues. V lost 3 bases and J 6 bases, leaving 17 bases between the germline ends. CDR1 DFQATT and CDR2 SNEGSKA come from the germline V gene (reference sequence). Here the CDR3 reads CSASRLGGGAGELFF. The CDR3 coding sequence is TGCAGTGCTAGTCGTTTAGGAGGCGGCGCCGGGGAGCTGTTTTTT.

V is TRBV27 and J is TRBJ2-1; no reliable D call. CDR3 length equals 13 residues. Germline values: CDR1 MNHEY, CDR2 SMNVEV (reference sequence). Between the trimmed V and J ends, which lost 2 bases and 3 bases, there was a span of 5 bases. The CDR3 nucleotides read TGTGCCAGCAGTTTAAGGCACTACAATGAGCAGTTCTTC. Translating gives CASSLRHYNEQFF.

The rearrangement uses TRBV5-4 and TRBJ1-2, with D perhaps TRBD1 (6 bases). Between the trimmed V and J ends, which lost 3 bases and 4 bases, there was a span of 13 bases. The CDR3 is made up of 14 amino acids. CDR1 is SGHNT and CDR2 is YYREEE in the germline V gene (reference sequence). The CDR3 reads CASSSTTGTYGYTF. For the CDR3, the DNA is TGTGCCAGCAGCTCCACGACAGGTACCTATGGCTACACCTTC.

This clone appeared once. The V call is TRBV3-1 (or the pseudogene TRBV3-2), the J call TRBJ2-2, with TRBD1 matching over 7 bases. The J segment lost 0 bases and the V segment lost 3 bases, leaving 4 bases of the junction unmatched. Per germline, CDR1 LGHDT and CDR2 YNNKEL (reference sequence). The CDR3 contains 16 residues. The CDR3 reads CASSHAGTANTGELFF. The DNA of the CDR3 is TGTGCCAGCAGCCACGCTGGGACAGCGAACACCGGGGAGCTGTTTTTT.

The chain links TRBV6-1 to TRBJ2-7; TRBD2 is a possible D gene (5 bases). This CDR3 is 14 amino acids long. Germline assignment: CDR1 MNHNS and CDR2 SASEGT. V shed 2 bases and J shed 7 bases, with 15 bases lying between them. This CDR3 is CASSENLAGREQYV. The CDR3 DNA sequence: TGTGCCAGCAGTGAAAACCTAGCAGGCCGAGAGCAGTACGTC.

CDR3 coding DNA: TGTGCCAGCAGCGAACGTCGTAATGAAAAACTGTTTTTT. Translating it yields CASSERRNEKLFF. The genes are TRBV7-2 and TRBJ1-4; D gene ambiguous. Per the germline V gene, CDR1 is SGHTA and CDR2 is FQGNSA. This CDR3 has 13 residues. The germline V and J ends were trimmed by 5 bases and 4 bases, with 8 bases remaining between them.

In nucleotides, the CDR3 is TGTGCCAGCAGCACCAGACAGTTCTTGAACACCGGGGAGCTGTTTTTT. It yields the protein CASSTRQFLNTGELFF. J is TRBJ2-2 and V is TRBV9, with D possibly being TRBD1 (5 bases). The V and J ends lost 4 bases and 1 base respectively, with 14 bases between them. CDR1 and CDR2 (germline): SGDLS, YYNGEE. CDR3 size: 16 residues.

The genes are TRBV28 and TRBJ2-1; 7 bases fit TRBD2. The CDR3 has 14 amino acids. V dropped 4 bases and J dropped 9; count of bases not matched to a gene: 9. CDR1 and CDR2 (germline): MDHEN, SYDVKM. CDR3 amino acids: CASSSGLVGGEQFF. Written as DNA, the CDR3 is TGTGCCAGCAGTTCCGGACTAGTCGGAGGTGAGCAGTTCTTC. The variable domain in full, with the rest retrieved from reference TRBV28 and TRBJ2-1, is DVKVTQSSRYLVKRTGEKVFLECVQDMDHENMFWYRQDPGLGLRLIYFSYDVKMKEKGDIPEGYSVSREKKERFSLILESASTNQTSMYLCASSSGLVGGEQFFGPGTRLTVL.

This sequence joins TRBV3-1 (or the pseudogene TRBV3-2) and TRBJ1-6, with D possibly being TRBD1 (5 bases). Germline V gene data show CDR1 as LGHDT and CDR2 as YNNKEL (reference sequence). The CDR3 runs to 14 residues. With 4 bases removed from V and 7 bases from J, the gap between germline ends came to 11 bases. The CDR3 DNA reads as TGTGCCAGCAGCCCGGGACCTGCAAATTCACCCCTCCACTTT. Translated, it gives CASSPGPANSPLHF.

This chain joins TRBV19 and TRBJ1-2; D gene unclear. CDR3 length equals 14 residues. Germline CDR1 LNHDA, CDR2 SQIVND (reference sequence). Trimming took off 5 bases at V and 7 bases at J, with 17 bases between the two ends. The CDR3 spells CASSPKTHLTGYTF. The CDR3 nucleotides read TGTGCCAGTAGTCCCAAAACACATCTAACTGGCTACACCTTC.